A single sample gave rise to the 7 T cell receptor beta chains below, sequenced in a study of identical twins. TCRdb passed the 5' RACE reads through MiXCR, listing each CDR3 protein once. The sample yields approximately 620,000 distinct CDR3 sequences, about 9.4% seen once. These data also featured in a second study, about yellow fever vaccine responses in identical twins.

Input material: PBMCs. These receptors all come from a woman aged 18-35 years in good health.

CDR3 in DNA: TGTGCCATCAAGGTGCCTCCAAACACCGGGGAGCTGTTTTTT. Encoded protein: CAIKVPPNTGELFF. The V and J genes are TRBV24-1 and TRBJ2-2; D remains unclear. The germline V gene has CDR1 KGHDR and CDR2 SFDVKD. The CDR3 totals 14 residues. The ends were cut back, 11 bases at V and 2 bases at J, with 14 bases in the middle.

As for this clonotype: One end of the junction varies from germline; a read error may be responsible. The CDR3 DNA reads TGTGCCAGCAGCTTAGAGGCTAGCGGGTGGGGGGGCACAGATACGAAGTATTTT. This sequence encodes CASSLEASGWGGTDTKYF. The chain recombines TRBV7-8 with TRBJ2-3; 8 bases match TRBD2. The V gene's germline CDR1 is SGHVS and CDR2 FQNEAQ. This CDR3 contains 18 residues. Drawing the rest from reference TRBV7-8 and TRBJ2-3, the complete variable domain is GAGVSQSPRYKVAKRGQDVALRCDPISGHVSLFWYQQALGQGPEFLTYFQNEAQLDKSGLPSDRFFAERPEGSVSTLKIQRTQQEDSAVYLCASSLEASGWGGTDTKYFGPGTRLTVL.

This clonotype appeared a few times. This chain connects TRBV7-9 to TRBJ1-1; the D is unclear. The CDR3 is 13 amino acids. Trimming took off 5 bases at V and 2 bases at J, with 9 bases between the two ends. Germline CDR1 SEHNR, CDR2 FQNEAQ (reference sequence). The CDR3 loop reads CASSHGPNTEAFF. The CDR3 DNA is TGTGCCAGCAGCCACGGGCCTAACACTGAAGCTTTCTTT.

V is TRBV7-8 and J is TRBJ1-6; D is unresolved. Germline CDR1 is SGHVS and CDR2 is FQNEAQ. Trimming removed 3 bases at V and 9 bases at J, with 6 bases between. The CDR3 consists of 12 residues. Here the CDR3 reads CASSLELSPLHF. In DNA form, the CDR3 reads TGTGCCAGCAGCTTGGAACTTTCACCCCTCCACTTT.

This clonotype has ten or more counts. The J gene is TRBJ2-3, the V gene TRBV6-2 or TRBV6-3; no clear D gene. Trimming removed 6 bases from V and 4 bases from J, with 14 bases in between. The CDR3 loop spans 14 amino acids. CDR1 MNHEY and CDR2 SVGEGT come from the germline V gene. CDR3: CASSERLSPDTQYF. The CDR3 DNA reads TGTGCCAGCAGCGAGAGGCTTAGCCCAGATACGCAGTATTTT.

The chain combines TRBV10-2 with TRBJ2-1, with TRBD2 matching 11 bases. CDR1 WSHSY and CDR2 SAAADI come from the germline V gene. CDR3 size: 16 residues. V gave up 2 bases and J gave up 8 bases; unmatched junction bases: 8. CDR3 protein: CASSEMTSGKVHEQFF. CDR3 bases: TGCGCCAGCAGTGAGATGACTAGCGGGAAGGTGCATGAGCAGTTCTTC.

A word on this clonotype: Being one base from a much bigger clone, this may be a read error. The chain joins TRBV5-8 to TRBJ2-1; D ambiguous. The CDR3 totals 14 residues. Germline V gene lookup returns CDR1 SGHTS and CDR2 YDEGEE. The CDR3 bases are TGTGCCATCAGCCCCGAGGCGTCTAACAATGAGCAGTTCTTC. Its protein is CAISPEASNNEQFF.